This T cell receptor beta chain was identified during a study of response to subunit inactivated influenza vaccine. With regard to this clonotype: Its target is unknown.

Looked up from germline, CDR1 is SGHRS and CDR2 is YFSETQ. V was pared by 1 base and J by 6 bases, with 17 bases between. The CDR3 length is 17 residues. Findings and caveats of the study: Every seasonal influenza vaccination brings in few new T cells, the authors suggested.

TCRdb independently ran MiXCR on the RT-PCR reads; one entry per CDR3 protein. This sample yields 630,000 or so distinct CDR3 sequences, of which approximately 15% are seen a single time; roughly 10% belongs to the top ten. Sequences were derived from PBMCs from blood, sampled approximately 13 days after vaccination. The chain links TRBV5-1 to TRBJ1-6; perhaps TRBD1 as D (6 bases). The clonotype was recovered from a man between 50 and 59 years old who received an inactivated influenza vaccine. CDR3 nucleotide sequence: TGCGCCAGCAGCTTGTCGTCCGGGGGCGCGGGTAATTCACCCCTCCACTTT. Translating it yields CASSLSSGGAGNSPLHF.